These T cell receptor beta chains were read from a single sample in a study of post-analysis software for immune sequencing data. TCRdb redid the calling of the PCR reads with MiXCR, one entry per CDR3 protein. The sample includes 750,000 to 950,000 distinct CDR3 sequences, roughly 50% of them seen just once. Sequencing used blood. These receptor sequences come from a girl under 18 with multiple sclerosis. CDR3s include the opening cysteine and the closing phenylalanine or tryptophan. A D gene is named only where the DNA matches it firmly. Not every row has a clone size; where given, it reads once, few, many or a size class.

abundance: -; v_gene: TRBV7-2; j_gene: TRBJ1-2; d_gene: -; CDR3nt: TGTGCCAGCAGCTTAGCGTCCGGGGCACGGTTGTATGGCTACACCTTC; CDR3aa: CASSLASGARLYGYTF
abundance: -; v_gene: TRBV6-6; j_gene: TRBJ2-1; d_gene: -; CDR3nt: TGTGCCAGCAGTAGACTAGAGGGTGGGAGTAATGAGCAGTTCTTC; CDR3aa: CASSRLEGGSNEQFF
abundance: -; v_gene: TRBV5-1; j_gene: TRBJ2-5; d_gene: TRBD2; CDR3nt: TGCGCCAGCAGCTTGGCCCCGGCGGGAGCCCAAGAGACCCAGTACTTC; CDR3aa: CASSLAPAGAQETQYF
abundance: few; v_gene: TRBV5-6; j_gene: TRBJ2-5; d_gene: -; CDR3nt: TGTGCCAGCAGCTTGTTCTCTGTCGTGGGGACCCAGTACTTC; CDR3aa: CASSLFSVVGTQYF
abundance: -; v_gene: TRBV7-9; j_gene: TRBJ2-1; d_gene: -; CDR3nt: TGTGCCAGCAGCTCCCCTCCAAATTATAAAACTAGCTCCTACAATGAGCAGTTCTTC; CDR3aa: CASSSPPNYKTSSYNEQFF
abundance: -; v_gene: TRBV27; j_gene: TRBJ2-1; d_gene: TRBD2; CDR3nt: TGTGCCATCTCAGTGGGGAGGGGTGATGAGCAGTTCTTC; CDR3aa: CAISVGRGDEQFF
abundance: -; v_gene: TRBV6-5; j_gene: TRBJ1-4; d_gene: -; CDR3nt: TGTGCCAGCAGTTCCGGTGAAAAACTGTTTTTT; CDR3aa: CASSSGEKLFF
abundance: -; v_gene: TRBV6-5; j_gene: TRBJ2-1; d_gene: -; CDR3nt: TGTGCCAGCAGTTCCCGGAGTGGGGTTGCCCCTTTTCTGTTCTTC; CDR3aa: CASSSRSGVAPFLFF
abundance: -; v_gene: TRBV6-5; j_gene: TRBJ2-7; d_gene: -; CDR3nt: TGTGCCAGCAGTTACTGGCCCTACAATGAGCAGTACTTC; CDR3aa: CASSYWPYNEQYF
abundance: -; v_gene: TRBV6-2/TRBV6-3; j_gene: TRBJ2-3; d_gene: TRBD2; CDR3nt: TGTGCCAGCAGTTACATTAGCGGGAGGTCACGAGATACGCAGTATTTT; CDR3aa: CASSYISGRSRDTQYF
abundance: few; v_gene: TRBV25-1; j_gene: TRBJ2-3; d_gene: TRBD2; CDR3nt: TGTGCCAGCAGTGGATGGACTAGCGGGATGACTGATACGCAGTATTTT; CDR3aa: CASSGWTSGMTDTQYF
abundance: -; v_gene: TRBV5-1; j_gene: TRBJ2-5; d_gene: TRBD2; CDR3nt: TGCGCCAGCAGCGACCCTGCCGGGAGGGCCGGAGAGACCCAGTACTTC; CDR3aa: CASSDPAGRAGETQYF
abundance: -; v_gene: TRBV15; j_gene: TRBJ1-2; d_gene: -; CDR3nt: TGTGCCACCAGCAGAGATGAGGGCAGATATGGCTACACCTTC; CDR3aa: CATSRDEGRYGYTF
abundance: -; v_gene: TRBV3-1; j_gene: TRBJ1-6; d_gene: -; CDR3nt: TGTGCCAGCAGCCAAGATTACGATCGAGTTAATAATTCACCCCTCCACTTT; CDR3aa: CASSQDYDRVNNSPLHF
abundance: few; v_gene: TRBV29-1; j_gene: TRBJ2-1; d_gene: -; CDR3nt: TGCAGCGCTGAGCACGAGATGGCCTACAATGAGCAGTTCTTC; CDR3aa: CSAEHEMAYNEQFF
abundance: few; v_gene: TRBV10-3; j_gene: TRBJ2-1; d_gene: -; CDR3nt: TGTGCCATCAGTGAGTTCAATGGTGAGCAGTTCTTC; CDR3aa: CAISEFNGEQFF
abundance: -; v_gene: TRBV7-9; j_gene: TRBJ2-7; d_gene: -; CDR3nt: TGTGCCAGCAGCCCGCCAGGGGCCGTTTTCTACGAGCAGTACTTC; CDR3aa: CASSPPGAVFYEQYF
abundance: -; v_gene: TRBV6-5; j_gene: TRBJ2-4; d_gene: TRBD2; CDR3nt: TGTGCCAGCAGTTACTCTACCAGCGGGAGTTACATTCAGTACTTC; CDR3aa: CASSYSTSGSYIQYF
abundance: -; v_gene: TRBV29-1; j_gene: TRBJ2-1; d_gene: TRBD1; CDR3nt: TGCAGCGCTCCCGGGGACAGGGACTACAATGAGCAGTTCTTC; CDR3aa: CSAPGDRDYNEQFF
abundance: few; v_gene: TRBV2; j_gene: TRBJ2-1; d_gene: -; CDR3nt: TGTGCCAGCAGTGCAGCGTCCTACAATGAGCAGTTCTTC; CDR3aa: CASSAASYNEQFF